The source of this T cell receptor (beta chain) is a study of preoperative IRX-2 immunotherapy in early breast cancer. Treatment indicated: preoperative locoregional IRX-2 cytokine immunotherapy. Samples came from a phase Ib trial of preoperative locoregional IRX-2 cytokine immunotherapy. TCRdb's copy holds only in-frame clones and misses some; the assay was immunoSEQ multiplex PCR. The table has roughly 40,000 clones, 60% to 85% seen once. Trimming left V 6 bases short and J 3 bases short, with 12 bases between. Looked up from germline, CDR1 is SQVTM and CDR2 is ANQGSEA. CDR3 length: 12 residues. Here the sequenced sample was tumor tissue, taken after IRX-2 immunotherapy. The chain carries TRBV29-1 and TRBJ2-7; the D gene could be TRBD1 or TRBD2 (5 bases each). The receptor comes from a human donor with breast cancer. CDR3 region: CSVGTDNYEQYF. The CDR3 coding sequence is TGCAGCGTGGGGACCGATAACTACGAGCAGTACTTC.